The 30 T cell receptor beta chains presented below share a single source sample, sequenced in a study of T cell changes during pregnancy in multiple sclerosis. Sequencing used immunoSEQ multiplex PCR; TCRdb keeps in-frame clones, though not all of them. Of 50,000 to 70,000 clones listed, 85% to 95% are singletons. The source material was peripheral blood, sampled in the first trimester of pregnancy. The receptors stem from a female donor with multiple sclerosis, enrolled in a pregnancy study.

This clone was picked up one time. J is TRBJ1-4 and V is TRBV7-6; TRBD1 might be the D (6 bases). V lost 3 bases, J lost 0 bases, and 17 bases lay in between. Germline loops: CDR1 SGHVS, CDR2 FNYEAQ. The CDR3 covers 18 residues. DNA of the CDR3: TGTGCCAGCAGCTTCCAACAACTACAGGGCACAACTAATGAAAAACTGTTTTTT. Its translation: CASSFQQLQGTTNEKLFF.

This sequence joins TRBV19 and TRBJ1-5, with 8 bases matching TRBD1. J lost 8 bases, V lost 5 bases, and 8 bases had no gene match. Germline lookup yields CDR1 LNHDA and CDR2 SQIVND (reference sequence). The CDR3 sequence is 14 residues long. As DNA, the CDR3 is TGTGCCAGTAGTGATGGACAGGGAGGTGAGCCCCAGCATTTT. Protein sequence: CASSDGQGGEPQHF.

The V and J genes are TRBV6-1 and TRBJ1-2, with D perhaps matching TRBD1 (6 bases). In germline, CDR1 is MNHNS, CDR2 SASEGT. V was clipped by 7 bases and J by 4 bases, with 10 bases between them. There are 12 residues in the CDR3. The CDR3 loop reads CASTGTPYGYTF. The DNA of the CDR3 is TGTGCCAGCACCGGGACACCCTATGGCTACACCTTC.

The chain uses TRBV7-8 and TRBJ2-7, with TRBD1 identical over 7 bases. CDR1 is SGHVS, CDR2 FQNEAQ, per germline. The CDR3 covers 14 residues. With V trimmed by 1 base and J by 5 bases, 5 bases remained unmatched. The CDR3 spells CASSLGQGVHEQYF. The CDR3 DNA reads as TGTGCCAGCAGCTTAGGACAGGGAGTCCACGAGCAGTACTTC.

The chain couples TRBV6-1 to TRBJ1-2, with 7 bases fitting TRBD1. The V gene end was trimmed by 0 bases and the J gene end by 3 bases; junction bases not matched to a gene: 13. The CDR3 is 18 residues long. Germline lookup yields CDR1 MNHNS and CDR2 SASEGT. The CDR3 DNA reads TGTGCCAGCAGTGAAGCGGTCCGCCGGGTGGACAGGCACTATGGCTACACCTTC. This gives the protein CASSEAVRRVDRHYGYTF.

This clone was recorded only once. The chain recombines TRBV6-4 with TRBJ2-1; tentatively, D is TRBD2 (6 bases). CDR1 is MRHNA, CDR2 SNTAGT, per germline. This CDR3 has 13 residues. The V gene lost 3 bases and the J gene lost 5 bases, with 8 bases spanning the gap. The CDR3 DNA follows: TGTGCCAGCAGTGAGGGGGGAAACAATGAGCAGTTCTTC. This encodes CASSEGGNNEQFF.

The V and J genes are TRBV5-1 and TRBJ2-2, with D possibly matching TRBD2 (5 bases). Per the germline V gene, CDR1 is SGHRS and CDR2 is YFSETQ. The CDR3 has 15 amino acids. V lost 2 bases and J 5 bases, leaving 13 bases between the germline ends. The CDR3 sequence: CASSLEGFRTGELFF. DNA for the CDR3: TGCGCCAGCAGCTTAGAGGGATTCAGGACCGGGGAGCTGTTTTTT.

The V and J genes are TRBV9 and TRBJ2-7, with D unresolved. The germline V gene has CDR1 SGDLS and CDR2 YYNGEE. The CDR3 has 14 amino acids. Trimming stripped 4 bases from V and 2 bases from J, with 13 bases between. The CDR3 DNA reads as TGTGCCAGCAGCCCCCAGATGGTAACCTACGAGCAGTACTTC. It codes for CASSPQMVTYEQYF.

The CDR3 loop is CATSREGDGGQVDTQYF. The CDR3 nucleotides are TGTGCCACCAGCAGAGAGGGTGACGGGGGGCAGGTGGATACGCAGTATTTT. The chain combines TRBV15 with TRBJ2-3; tentatively, D is TRBD2 (7 bases). V shed 0 bases and J shed 6 bases, with 19 bases lying between them. Germline lookup yields CDR1 LNHNV and CDR2 YYDKDF (reference sequence). This CDR3 is 17 amino acids long.

The chain carries TRBV21-1 and TRBJ2-7; the table's D call, TRBD1, was not checked against the DNA. TRBV21-1 is listed as a pseudogene. The CDR3 totals 15 residues. For the CDR3, the DNA is TGTGCCAGCAGCAAAGGGTTTCGCAGTTGCTACGAGCAGTACTTC. It codes for CASSKGFRSCYEQYF.

This chain joins TRBV4-1 and TRBJ1-1; TRBD1 agrees at 8 bases. Germline CDR1 reads MGHRA; CDR2 reads YSYEKL. The J segment lost 0 bases and the V segment lost 3 bases, leaving 12 bases of the junction unmatched. This CDR3 comprises 18 residues. The CDR3 DNA is TGCGCCAGCAGCCAGGACAGGGTTAAGGTGATGATGAACACTGAAGCTTTCTTT. This encodes CASSQDRVKVMMNTEAFF.

V and J are TRBV19 and TRBJ2-5; 10 nucleotides agree with TRBD2. V lost 5 bases, J lost 4 bases, and 22 bases stayed unmatched. CDR1 and CDR2 from the germline V gene are LNHDA and SQIVND (reference sequence). This CDR3 is 20 amino acids long. CDR3 residues: CASSPASGTGVSGGRETQYF. As DNA, the CDR3 is TGTGCCAGTAGTCCCGCTTCCGGGACAGGAGTTAGCGGGGGGAGAGAGACCCAGTACTTC.

This clone was observed a single time. The chain employs TRBV7-3 and TRBJ2-1; D perhaps matches TRBD1 (6 bases). The CDR3 is made up of 15 amino acids. V was trimmed by 5 bases and J by 7 bases, leaving 18 bases between them. Germline assignment: CDR1 SGHTA and CDR2 FQGTGA. The CDR3 spells CASSPRGRGGNEQFF. CDR3 bases: TGTGCCAGCAGCCCACGCGGCAGGGGTGGGAATGAGCAGTTCTTC. The full variable domain, completed using reference TRBV7-3 and TRBJ2-1, is GAGVSQTPSNKVTEKGKYVELRCDPISGHTALYWYRQSLGQGPEFLIYFQGTGAADDSGLPNDRFFAVRPEGSVSTLKIQRTERGDSAVYLCASSPRGRGGNEQFFGPGTRLTVL.

This chain joins TRBV7-6 and TRBJ1-3; 9 bases align to TRBD1. The CDR3 consists of 16 residues. J was trimmed by 2 bases and V by 1 base; bases with no gene match: 3. From germline, CDR1 is SGHVS and CDR2 FNYEAQ. The CDR3 reads CASSLGTGGTGNTIYF. As DNA, the CDR3 is TGTGCCAGCAGCTTAGGCACAGGGGGCACTGGAAACACCATATATTTT.

The chain carries TRBV5-5 and TRBJ2-7, with D perhaps matching TRBD1 (6 bases). There are 13 residues in the CDR3. The germline CDR1 and CDR2 sequences are SGHKS and YYEKEE (reference sequence). Trimming removed 3 bases from V and 5 bases from J, with 12 bases in between. In nucleotides, the CDR3 is TGTGCCAGCAGCTGGACAGTCTGGGACGAGCAGTACTTC. Translation: CASSWTVWDEQYF.

The chain is built from TRBV29-1 and TRBJ2-6, with 9 bases identical to TRBD1. Trimming removed 3 bases from V and 0 bases from J; junction bases left unmatched: 0. Per germline, CDR1 SQVTM and CDR2 ANQGSEA. This CDR3 comprises 15 residues. CDR3 DNA: TGCAGCGTTGAGACAGGGGGCTCTGGGGCCAACGTCCTGACTTTC. It yields the protein CSVETGGSGANVLTF.

The chain combines TRBV10-3 with TRBJ1-4; 10 nucleotides align to TRBD1. Trimming took 3 bases from V and 3 from J; bases not matched to a gene: 7. CDR3 length: 17 residues. CDR1 and CDR2 from the germline V gene are ENHRY and SYGVKD. CDR3 DNA sequence: TGTGCCATCAGTGAAACCGGGACAGGGGTGGCTAATGAAAAACTGTTTTTT. Its translation: CAISETGTGVANEKLFF.

This chain joins TRBV7-2 and TRBJ2-5; tentative D call: TRBD2 (5 bases). The V end was cut by 5 bases, the J end by 5 bases, with 21 bases between. CDR1 and CDR2 (germline): SGHTA, FQGNSA. CDR3 size: 16 residues. CDR3 DNA sequence: TGTGCCAGCAGCCGACGTTCGAGCCAGCGGTCGGAGACCCAGTACTTC. Residues: CASSRRSSQRSETQYF.

This chain links TRBV18 with TRBJ2-1; TRBD1 matches 7 bases. Germline V gene sequence: CDR1 KGHSH, CDR2 LQKENI. With 4 bases clipped from V and 8 bases from J, the junction kept 11 bases outside the gene matches. This CDR3 spans 15 amino acids. The CDR3 region has the DNA TGTGCCAGCTCACACAGGACAGGTTTCTCCTATGAGCAGTTCTTC. Amino acids: CASSHRTGFSYEQFF. Full variable domain (missing parts from reference TRBV18 and TRBJ2-1): NAGVMQNPRHLVRRRGQEARLRCSPMKGHSHVYWYRQLPEEGLKFMVYLQKENIIDESGMPKERFSAEFPKEGPSILRIQQVVRGDSAAYFCASSHRTGFSYEQFFGPGTRLTVL.

This chain joins TRBV4-1 and TRBJ1-2; 10 bases align to TRBD1. CDR1 and CDR2 (germline): MGHRA, YSYEKL. V lost 0 bases to trimming and J lost 3 bases; unmatched junction nucleotides: 7. CDR3 length equals 17 residues. In DNA form, the CDR3 reads TGCGCCAGCAGCCAAGATGTAAGCGGGACAGGGGACTATGGCTACACCTTC. Translation: CASSQDVSGTGDYGYTF.

This clone was seen just once. The chain couples TRBV6-7 to TRBJ1-5; TRBD1 aligns across 7 bases. TRBV6-7 is sorted into the ORF group, with uncertain function. Trimming removed 0 bases from V and 0 bases from J; junction bases left unmatched: 8. This CDR3 contains 18 residues. CDR3 in amino acids: CASSYSTRTGYSNQPQHF. The CDR3, as DNA: TGTGCCAGCAGTTACTCGACCCGGACAGGTTATAGCAATCAGCCCCAGCATTTT.

This clone appeared once. This chain joins TRBV6-6 and TRBJ1-2, with a possible D match to TRBD1 (6 bases). Looked up from germline, CDR1 is MNHNY and CDR2 is SVGAGI (reference sequence). The V gene lost 7 bases and the J gene lost 3 bases, with 15 bases spanning the gap. This CDR3 has 14 amino acids. CDR3: CASNDRFGDYGYTF. In DNA, the CDR3 is TGTGCCAGCAACGACAGGTTCGGGGACTATGGCTACACCTTC.

V usage is TRBV4-1 and J usage is TRBJ2-2, with a possible D match to TRBD2 (5 bases). V lost 0 bases to trimming and J lost 5 bases, with 10 bases between them. Per germline, CDR1 MGHRA and CDR2 YSYEKL. This CDR3 has 15 amino acids. The CDR3 spells CASSQESSITGELFF. The CDR3 DNA sequence: TGCGCCAGCAGCCAAGAATCTAGCATAACCGGGGAGCTGTTTTTT.

The chain carries TRBV19 and TRBJ2-7; D unclear. The CDR3 sequence is 11 residues long. The germline V gene encodes CDR1 LNHDA and CDR2 SQIVND (reference sequence). V lost 4 bases to trimming and J lost 6 bases, with 7 bases between them. The CDR3: CASSTTSEQYF. For the CDR3, the DNA is TGTGCCAGTAGTACCACCAGCGAGCAGTACTTC.

DNA for the CDR3: TGTGCCAGCAGCAAACCGGGACAGGGGGTTAGCGGGGAGCTGTTTTTT. Its translation is CASSKPGQGVSGELFF. The chain joins TRBV21-1 to TRBJ2-2; TRBD1, the table's D call, was not compared with the DNA. TRBV21-1 corresponds to a pseudogene. CDR3 size: 16 residues.

V usage is TRBV7-2 and J usage is TRBJ1-2; D is ambiguous. Germline V gene lookup returns CDR1 SGHTA and CDR2 FQGNSA. The CDR3 runs to 14 residues. V lost 3 bases to trimming and J lost 2 bases, with 10 bases between them. The CDR3 here is CASSFEAGNYGYTF. The CDR3 DNA reads TGTGCCAGCAGCTTTGAGGCCGGGAACTATGGCTACACCTTC.

V is TRBV16 and J is TRBJ1-5; D is uncertain. Germline V CDR1 and CDR2: KGHSY, FQNENV. This CDR3 spans 16 amino acids. V was clipped by 1 base and J by 2 bases, with 12 bases between them. The CDR3, as DNA: TGTGCCAGCAGCCAATTACGGGGAATAGGCAATCAGCCCCAGCATTTT. Residues: CASSQLRGIGNQPQHF.

The gene calls are TRBV6-6 and TRBJ2-5; maybe TRBD1 (7 bases). V gave up 4 bases and J gave up 4 bases, with 13 bases separating them. The CDR3 spans 14 residues. Germline-derived CDR1 and CDR2 are MNHNY and SVGAGI (reference sequence). The CDR3 region has the DNA TGTGCCAGCAGTTGGAGACAGGGAGGAGAGACCCAGTACTTC. Translation gives CASSWRQGGETQYF.

The chain carries TRBV7-9 and TRBJ1-1; D perhaps matches TRBD1 (5 bases). V shed 0 bases and J shed 2 bases, with 16 bases lying between them. The germline gives CDR1 SEHNR, CDR2 FQNEAQ (reference sequence). The CDR3 runs to 17 residues. CDR3 DNA: TGTGCCAGCAGCTTAGCGCCCCACGGAAGGGGCAACACTGAAGCTTTCTTT. This translates into CASSLAPHGRGNTEAFF.

This rearrangement joins TRBV4-1 to TRBJ1-1; no reliable D call. The germline gives CDR1 MGHRA, CDR2 YSYEKL. This CDR3 has 14 residues. V was cut by 6 bases and J by 0 bases, with 11 bases left in between. The CDR3 DNA reads TGCGCCAGCAGGCCGGAGCCCATGAACACTGAAGCTTTCTTT. Translated, it gives CASRPEPMNTEAFF.